This section outlines one TCR beta chain sequence together with its context. Its antigen is not identified. TCRdb redid the calling of the 5' RACE reads with MiXCR, one entry per CDR3 protein. This sample has some 210,000 distinct CDR3 sequences, with roughly 18% found just once. This record comes from a study of T-cell memory formation after mild COVID-19. Study information: In these data, TCR clusters were largely donor specific. Study results and caveats: In second-wave clones peaking day 37, SARS-CoV-2 specificity remained unconfirmed. Some clones that responded turned up in pre-infection memory, which suggests that cross-reactive memory joined in. The main location of contracting CD4+ clones was CM and EM, and that of contracting CD8+ clones was EMRA.

Trimming cost V 3 bases and J 8 bases, with 19 bases left between them. This CDR3 comprises 15 residues. V and J are TRBV12-3 or TRBV12-4 and TRBJ1-2; D uncertain. Specimen: PBMCs or a T cell subset sorted from them (not recorded which). The origin of this receptor is an adult woman who had mild COVID-19 (a few samples of this study predate the infection). Cell type and time point are not known. The CDR3 coding sequence is TGTGCCAGCAGTTTGGAAGGGTCCCCCAAGGGAGGCTACACCTTC. It encodes CASSLEGSPKGGYTF.